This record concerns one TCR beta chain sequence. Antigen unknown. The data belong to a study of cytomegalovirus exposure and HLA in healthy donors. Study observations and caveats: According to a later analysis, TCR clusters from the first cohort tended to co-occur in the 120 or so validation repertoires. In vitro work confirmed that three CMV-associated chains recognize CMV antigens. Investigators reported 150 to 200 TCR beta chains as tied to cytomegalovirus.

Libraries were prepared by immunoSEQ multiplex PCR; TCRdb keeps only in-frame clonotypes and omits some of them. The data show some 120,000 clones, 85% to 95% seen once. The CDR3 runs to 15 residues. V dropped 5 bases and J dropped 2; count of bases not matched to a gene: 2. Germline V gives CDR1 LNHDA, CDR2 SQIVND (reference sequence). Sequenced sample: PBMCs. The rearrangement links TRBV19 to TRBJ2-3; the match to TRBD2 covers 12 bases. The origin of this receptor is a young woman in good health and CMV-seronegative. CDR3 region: CASSGLAGHTDTQYF. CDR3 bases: TGTGCCAGTAGTGGACTAGCGGGACACACAGATACGCAGTATTTT.